This T cell receptor beta chain was recorded in a study of Ad26.COV2.S vaccination and SARS-CoV-2 variants. Background on the study: Into the muscle, Ad26.COV2.S was dosed once or twice, 56 days apart. Study-wide results and limits: TCR breadth and depth estimates may have understated total T cell responses. The authors reported substantial breadth in spike-specific CD8+ and CD4+ T cell responses after vaccination.

Germline V gives CDR1 LNHDA, CDR2 SQIVND (reference sequence). V was trimmed by 6 bases and J by 4 bases, leaving 16 bases between them. The CDR3 sequence is 15 residues long. Treatment meaning: about 20 received Ad26.COV2.S at low or high dose, single or two shots; about five received placebo; per-sample allocation not given. Following the first vaccine or placebo injection, samples were taken on day 63. This clone was observed a few times. What it binds is unknown. Clones were sequenced by immunoSEQ multiplex PCR, and TCRdb holds only the in-frame ones, with some missing. The sample lists about half a million clones, about nine tenths occurring once.

This chain links TRBV19 with TRBJ1-5; D ambiguous. The input for sequencing was peripheral blood, taken in a trial of Ad26.COV2.S vaccine versus placebo. This clonotype originated in a person aged 18-60 years who received the Ad26.COV2.S COVID-19 vaccine or a placebo. The CDR3 spells CASRGSPGINQPQHF. CDR3 DNA: TGTGCCAGTAGGGGCTCCCCGGGGATAAATCAGCCCCAGCATTTT.